This T cell receptor beta chain was found in a study of blood T cell repertoires in COVID-19. In the study overall: Samples representing acute and convalescent COVID-19 were sourced from the United States, Italy and Spain.

Seattle-derived patients entered the study during active infection and were followed longitudinally. Source study methods: Estimates of nucleated cell counts were drawn from the amplification of reference gene primers. Repertoires were generated with immunoSEQ multiplex PCR, while TCRdb's copy carries only in-frame clones and drops some. V, J and clone size are those of that table, while D and trimming were read from the DNA. The table lists roughly 120,000 clones, 90% of them singletons. Trimming cost V 0 bases and J 8 bases, with 10 bases left between them. Germline V lookup: CDR1 SGHTA, CDR2 FQGNSA. The CDR3 runs to 13 residues.

The genes are TRBV7-2 and TRBJ1-2, with D possibly matching TRBD1 (6 bases). Sequencing was performed on peripheral blood. The receptor's source is a man in his 60s with COVID-19, enrolled during active disease. CDR3 loop: CASSLAGGLGYTF. The CDR3 nucleotides are TGTGCCAGCAGCTTAGCGGGGGGGCTCGGCTACACCTTC.